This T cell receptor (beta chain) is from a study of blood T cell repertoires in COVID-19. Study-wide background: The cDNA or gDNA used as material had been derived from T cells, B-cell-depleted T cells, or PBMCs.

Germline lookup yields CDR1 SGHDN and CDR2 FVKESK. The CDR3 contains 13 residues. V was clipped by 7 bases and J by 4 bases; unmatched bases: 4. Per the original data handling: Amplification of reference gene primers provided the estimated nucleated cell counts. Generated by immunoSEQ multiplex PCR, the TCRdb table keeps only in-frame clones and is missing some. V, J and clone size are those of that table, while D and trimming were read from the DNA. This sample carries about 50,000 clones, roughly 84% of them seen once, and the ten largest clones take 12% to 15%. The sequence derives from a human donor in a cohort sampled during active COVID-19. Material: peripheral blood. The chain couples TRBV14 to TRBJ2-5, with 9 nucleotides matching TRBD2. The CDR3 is CASKSAGGETQYF. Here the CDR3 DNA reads TGTGCCAGCAAGTCAGCGGGAGGAGAGACCCAGTACTTC.